The sequence of this T cell receptor (beta chain) was determined in a study of blood T cell repertoires in COVID-19. The overall study: The United States, Italy and Spain provided the acute and convalescent COVID-19 samples.

With V trimmed by 4 bases and J by 5 bases, 2 bases remained unmatched. This CDR3 has 13 amino acids. Germline lookup yields CDR1 KGHSH and CDR2 LQKENI. Method: immunoSEQ multiplex PCR; TCRdb's copy keeps in-frame clones and lacks some. The sample records about 310,000 clones, roughly 87% being singletons. The chain joins TRBV18 to TRBJ2-5, with 9 bases lining up with TRBD2. This clonotype was obtained from a man aged 45-60 years with active or convalescent COVID-19. Input material: peripheral blood. In DNA, the CDR3 is TGTGCCAGCTCACTAGCGGGAGCTGAGACCCAGTACTTC. Encoded protein: CASSLAGAETQYF.